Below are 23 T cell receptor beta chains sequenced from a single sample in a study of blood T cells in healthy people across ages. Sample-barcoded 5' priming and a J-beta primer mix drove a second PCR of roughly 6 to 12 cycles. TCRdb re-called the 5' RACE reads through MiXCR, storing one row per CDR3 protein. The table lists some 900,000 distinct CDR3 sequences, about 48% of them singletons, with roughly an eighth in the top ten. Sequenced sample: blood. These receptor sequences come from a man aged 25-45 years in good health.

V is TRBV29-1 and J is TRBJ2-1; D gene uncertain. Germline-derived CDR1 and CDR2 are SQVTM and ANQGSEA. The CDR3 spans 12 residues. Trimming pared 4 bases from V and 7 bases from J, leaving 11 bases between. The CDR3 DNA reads TGCAGCGTTGCCAGTCTAGGGAATGAGCAGTTCTTC. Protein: CSVASLGNEQFF.

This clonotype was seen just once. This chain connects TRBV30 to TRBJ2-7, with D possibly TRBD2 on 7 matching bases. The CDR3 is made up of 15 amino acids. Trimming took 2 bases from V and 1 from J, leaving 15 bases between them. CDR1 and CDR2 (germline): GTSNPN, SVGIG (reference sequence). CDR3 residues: CAWSRGGPPSYEQYF. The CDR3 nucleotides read TGTGCCTGGAGTAGGGGGGGGCCCCCTTCCTACGAGCAGTACTTC.

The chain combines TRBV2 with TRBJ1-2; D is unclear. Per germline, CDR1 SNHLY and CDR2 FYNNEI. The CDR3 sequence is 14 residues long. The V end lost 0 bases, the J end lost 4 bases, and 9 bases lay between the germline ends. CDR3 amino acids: CASSEAAFFYGYTF. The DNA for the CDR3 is TGTGCCAGCAGTGAAGCGGCTTTCTTCTATGGCTACACCTTC. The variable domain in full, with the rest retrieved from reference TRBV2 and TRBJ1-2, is EPEVTQTPSHQVTQMGQEVILRCVPISNHLYFYWYRQILGQKVEFLVSFYNNEISEKSEIFDDQFSVERPDGSNFTLKIRSTKLEDSAMYFCASSEAAFFYGYTFGSGTRLTVV.

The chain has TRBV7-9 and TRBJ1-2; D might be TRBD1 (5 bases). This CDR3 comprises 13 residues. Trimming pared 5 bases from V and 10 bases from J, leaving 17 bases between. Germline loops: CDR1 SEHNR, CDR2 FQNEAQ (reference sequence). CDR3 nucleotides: TGTGCCAGCAGCCCCGCTGGGGGGATAGCCTACACCTTC. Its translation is CASSPAGGIAYTF.

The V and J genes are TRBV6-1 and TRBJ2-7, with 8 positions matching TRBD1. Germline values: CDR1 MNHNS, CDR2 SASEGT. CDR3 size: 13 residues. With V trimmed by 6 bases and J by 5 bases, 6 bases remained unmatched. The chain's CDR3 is CASRGPDRDEQYF. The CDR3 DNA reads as TGTGCCAGCAGGGGACCGGACAGGGACGAGCAGTACTTC.

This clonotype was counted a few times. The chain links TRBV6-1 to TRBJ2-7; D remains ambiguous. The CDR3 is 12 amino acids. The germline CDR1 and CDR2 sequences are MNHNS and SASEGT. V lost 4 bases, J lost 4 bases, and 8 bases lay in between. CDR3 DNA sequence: TGTGCCAGCAGTGTCGGATTATACGAGCAGTACTTC. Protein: CASSVGLYEQYF.

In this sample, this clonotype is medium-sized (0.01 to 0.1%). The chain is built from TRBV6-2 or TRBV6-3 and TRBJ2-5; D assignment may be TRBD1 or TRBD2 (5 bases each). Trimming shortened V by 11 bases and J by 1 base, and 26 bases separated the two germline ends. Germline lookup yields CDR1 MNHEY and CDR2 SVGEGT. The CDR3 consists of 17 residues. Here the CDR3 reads CAVEEDKTKSFQETQYF. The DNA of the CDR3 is TGTGCCGTTGAGGAGGACAAAACAAAGAGTTTCCAAGAGACCCAGTACTTC.

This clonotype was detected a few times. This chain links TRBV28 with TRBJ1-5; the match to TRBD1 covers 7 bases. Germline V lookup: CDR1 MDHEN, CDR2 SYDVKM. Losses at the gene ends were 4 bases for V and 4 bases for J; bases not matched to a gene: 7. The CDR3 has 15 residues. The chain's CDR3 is CASSSGTVGNQPQHF. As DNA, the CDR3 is TGTGCCAGCAGTTCCGGGACAGTGGGGAATCAGCCCCAGCATTTT.

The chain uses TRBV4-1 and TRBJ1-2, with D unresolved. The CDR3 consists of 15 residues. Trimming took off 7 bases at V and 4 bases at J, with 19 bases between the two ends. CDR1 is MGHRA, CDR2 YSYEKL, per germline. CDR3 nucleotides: TGCGCCAGCACCCCCGGACTCTCTGGGAGCTATGGCTACACCTTC. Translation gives CASTPGLSGSYGYTF.

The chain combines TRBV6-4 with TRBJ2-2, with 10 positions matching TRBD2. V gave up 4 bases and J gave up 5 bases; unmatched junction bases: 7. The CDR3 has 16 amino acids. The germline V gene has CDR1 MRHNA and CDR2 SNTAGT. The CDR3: CASSATLAGRTGELFF. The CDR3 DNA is TGTGCCAGCAGTGCTACACTAGCGGGGAGGACCGGGGAGCTGTTTTTT.

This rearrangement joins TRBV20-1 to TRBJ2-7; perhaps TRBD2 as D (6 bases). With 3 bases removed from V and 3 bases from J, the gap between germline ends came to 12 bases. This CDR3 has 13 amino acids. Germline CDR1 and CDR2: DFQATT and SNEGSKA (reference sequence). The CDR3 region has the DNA TGCAGTGCTAGTACCGGAGGGAGCTACGAGCAGTACTTC. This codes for CSASTGGSYEQYF.

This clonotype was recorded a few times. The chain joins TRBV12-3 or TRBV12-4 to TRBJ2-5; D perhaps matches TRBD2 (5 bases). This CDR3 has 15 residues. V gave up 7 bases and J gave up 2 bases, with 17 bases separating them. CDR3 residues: CASTMLAGAQETQYF. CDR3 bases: TGTGCCAGCACCATGCTAGCTGGAGCACAAGAGACCCAGTACTTC.

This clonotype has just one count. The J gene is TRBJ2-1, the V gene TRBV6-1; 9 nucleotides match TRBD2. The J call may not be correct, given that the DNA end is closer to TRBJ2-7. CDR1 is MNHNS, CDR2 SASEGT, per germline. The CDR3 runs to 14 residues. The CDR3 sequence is CASNPGTSNNEQYF. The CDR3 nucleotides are TGTGCCAGCAACCCCGGGACTAGCAACAATGAGCAGTACTTC.

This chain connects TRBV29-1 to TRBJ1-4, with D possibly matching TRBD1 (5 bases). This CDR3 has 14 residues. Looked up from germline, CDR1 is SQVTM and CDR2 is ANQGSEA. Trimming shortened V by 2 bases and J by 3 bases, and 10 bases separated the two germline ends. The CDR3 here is CSVESAGPNEKLFF. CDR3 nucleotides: TGCAGCGTTGAATCGGCGGGGCCTAATGAAAAACTGTTTTTT.

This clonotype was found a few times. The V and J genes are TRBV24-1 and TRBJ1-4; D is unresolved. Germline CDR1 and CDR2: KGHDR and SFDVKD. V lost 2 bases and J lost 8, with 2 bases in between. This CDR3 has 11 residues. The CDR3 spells CATSDYEKLFF. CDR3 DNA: TGTGCCACCAGTGATTACGAAAAACTGTTTTTT.

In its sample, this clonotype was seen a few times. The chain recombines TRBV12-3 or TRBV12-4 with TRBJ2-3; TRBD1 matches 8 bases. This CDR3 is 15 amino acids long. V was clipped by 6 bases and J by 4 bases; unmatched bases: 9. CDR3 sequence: CASSSRQGRADTQYF. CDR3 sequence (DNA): TGTGCCAGCAGCTCCCGACAGGGGCGGGCAGATACGCAGTATTTT.

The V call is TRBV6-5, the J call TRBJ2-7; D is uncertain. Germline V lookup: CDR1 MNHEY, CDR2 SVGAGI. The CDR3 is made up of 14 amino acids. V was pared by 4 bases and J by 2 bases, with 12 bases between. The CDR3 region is CASSSVGRTYEQYF. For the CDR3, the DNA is TGTGCCAGCAGTTCAGTCGGACGGACCTACGAGCAGTACTTC.

This CDR3 is CASSVGLAKGKETQYF. CDR3 coding DNA: TGTGCCAGCAGCGTTGGACTAGCGAAGGGTAAAGAGACCCAGTACTTC. J is TRBJ2-5 and V is TRBV6-5; 9 bases align to TRBD2. Germline V CDR1 and CDR2: MNHEY, SVGAGI. The CDR3 consists of 16 residues. Germline trimming cut 6 bases from V and 3 bases from J; bases unmatched to any gene: 11.

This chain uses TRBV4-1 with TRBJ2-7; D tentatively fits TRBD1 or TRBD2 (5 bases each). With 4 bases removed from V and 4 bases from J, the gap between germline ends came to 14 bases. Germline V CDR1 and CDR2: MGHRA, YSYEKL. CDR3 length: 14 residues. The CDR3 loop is CASSPSGLIYEQYF. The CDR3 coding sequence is TGCGCCAGCAGCCCTTCGGGGCTTATTTACGAGCAGTACTTC.

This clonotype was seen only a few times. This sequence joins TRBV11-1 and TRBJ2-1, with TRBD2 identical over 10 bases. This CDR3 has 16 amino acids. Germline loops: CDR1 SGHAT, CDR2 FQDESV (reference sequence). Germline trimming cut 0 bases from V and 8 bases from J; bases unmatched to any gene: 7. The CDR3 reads CASSLAASGGRDEQFF. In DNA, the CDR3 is TGTGCCAGCAGCTTAGCGGCTAGCGGGGGTCGGGATGAGCAGTTCTTC.

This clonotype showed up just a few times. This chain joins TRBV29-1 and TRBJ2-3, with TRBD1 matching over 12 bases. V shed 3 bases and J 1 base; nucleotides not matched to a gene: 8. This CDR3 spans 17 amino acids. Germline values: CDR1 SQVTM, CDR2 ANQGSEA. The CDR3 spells CSVEAGQGATGTDTQYF. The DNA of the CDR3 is TGCAGCGTTGAGGCGGGACAGGGGGCTACCGGCACAGATACGCAGTATTTT.

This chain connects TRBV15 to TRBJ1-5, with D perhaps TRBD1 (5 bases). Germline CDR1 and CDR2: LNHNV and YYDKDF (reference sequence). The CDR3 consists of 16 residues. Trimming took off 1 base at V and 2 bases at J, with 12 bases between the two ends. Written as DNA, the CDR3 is TGTGCCACCAGCAGAGCGGGCGGGGGTGGCAATCAGCCCCAGCATTTT. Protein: CATSRAGGGGNQPQHF.

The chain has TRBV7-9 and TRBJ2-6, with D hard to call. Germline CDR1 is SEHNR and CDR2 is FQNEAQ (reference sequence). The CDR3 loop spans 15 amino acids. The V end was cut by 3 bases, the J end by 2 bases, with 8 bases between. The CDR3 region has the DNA TGTGCCAGCAGCTTTGAACCAGCTGGGGCCAACGTCCTGACTTTC. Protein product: CASSFEPAGANVLTF.